The 4 T cell receptor beta chains reported below all come from one sample, sequenced in a study of cytomegalovirus exposure and HLA in healthy donors. PCR was performed using 60 Vbeta and 13 Jbeta primers. Here immunoSEQ multiplex PCR was the method, and the copy in TCRdb shows in-frame clones only, minus some. The sample carries some 110,000 clones, 74% recorded once. Sequencing used PBMCs. Every receptor here comes from a woman aged 45-60 years in good health and CMV-seropositive.

The chain links TRBV7-8 to TRBJ2-4; TRBD1 matches 9 bases. The V segment lost 3 bases and the J segment 12 bases; nucleotides outside the gene matches: 12. Per the germline V gene, CDR1 is SGHVS and CDR2 is FQNEAQ. The CDR3 is 15 residues long. The CDR3 protein is CASSFTGTGPFSQYF. CDR3 DNA: TGTGCCAGCAGCTTTACCGGGACAGGGCCCTTTAGTCAGTACTTC.

This clone showed up just a few times. The genes are TRBV4-3 and TRBJ2-1; a weak D match, TRBD2 (6 bases). This CDR3 comprises 14 residues. With 0 bases removed from V and 5 bases from J, the gap between germline ends came to 8 bases. Germline lookup yields CDR1 LGHNA and CDR2 YSLEER. CDR3: CASSQEGTHNEQFF. CDR3 bases: TGCGCCAGCAGCCAAGAGGGGACTCACAATGAGCAGTTCTTC.

The genes are TRBV4-3 and TRBJ1-6, with 9 bases lining up with TRBD1. J was trimmed by 10 bases and V by 1 base; bases with no gene match: 8. This CDR3 spans 16 amino acids. The germline V gene has CDR1 LGHNA and CDR2 YSLEER. The CDR3 sequence: CASSQGGQGNHSPLHF. DNA of the CDR3: TGCGCCAGCAGCCAAGGGGGACAGGGTAACCACTCACCCCTCCACTTT.

The CDR3 protein is CASSYDWEGYGYTF. DNA of the CDR3: TGTGCCAGCAGCTATGACTGGGAGGGCTATGGCTACACCTTC. The rearrangement uses TRBV5-4 and TRBJ1-2; D ambiguous. This CDR3 comprises 14 residues. V lost 3 bases, J lost 4 bases, and 13 bases lay in between. Germline V gene sequence: CDR1 SGHNT, CDR2 YYREEE (reference sequence). Full variable domain (outside the CDR3, taken from reference TRBV5-4 and TRBJ1-2): ETGVTQSPTHLIKTRGQQVTLRCSSQSGHNTVSWYQQALGQGPQFIFQYYREEENGRGNFPPRFSGLQFPNYSSELNVNALELDDSALYLCASSYDWEGYGYTFGSGTRLTVV.